The entry below describes one TCR beta chain. Its recognized antigen is unknown. Nothing much larger sits one base from this clone, and base qualities are not available. There are 16 amino acids in the CDR3, from cysteine to phenylalanine inclusive. CDR3 DNA only is kept here, 48 bases in frame from base 1. V is cut by 4 bases and J by 2 bases, and the space between the germline ends is 14 bases. Per the germline V gene, SGHTA is the CDR1 and FQGTGA is the CDR2. The data belong to a study of siplizumab effects on memory and regulatory T cells (dated by TCRdb to between 2018 and 2021). Regarding the research as a whole: The study looked at the effect of siplizumab, an anti-CD2 antibody, on alloreactive T-cell subsets in allogeneic mixed lymphocyte reactions made from human PBMCs.

In a few donor pairs, further sequencing was done on unstimulated CD8+ naive, CD4+ memory, CD8+ TEMRA, CD4+ naive and CD8+ effector memory subsets. Sorted unstimulated T cells, along with proliferating T cells recovered from mixed lymphocyte reactions, underwent TCRbeta CDR3 sequencing. Fresh whole blood from about 9 HLA-typed healthy donors was used as the source from which PBMCs were isolated. The investigation overall reported the following: Greater diversity appeared to be present in unstimulated naive T cells than in memory T cells, and a substantial contribution to the alloresponse seemed to be made by naive cells. The cumulative frequency of alloreactive sequences that could be traced back to unstimulated CD4+ memory T cells was significantly reduced by siplizumab. Whether proliferating Tregs from siplizumab cultures were suppressive was not functionally confirmed. Because sequences at frequencies below about 10^-5 were poorly captured, only a minor fraction of alloreactive clones could be mapped back to unstimulated subsets. Roughly 75-95% of proliferating CD4+ or CD8+ clones could not be assigned a naive or memory phenotype. In reactions with siplizumab, an average of about 69% of mappable alloreactive CD4+ clones were Treg-derived, compared with roughly 27% in control reactions.

Libraries were made using the immunoSEQ multiplex PCR assay. Each sample had 85,000 to 100,000 TCR templates assayed by the deep sequencing platform. Genomic DNA extracted from sorted T cells was used for TCRbeta CDR3 sequencing. Regarding the original processing steps: The R programming language was used for clonal analysis of the TCRbeta CDR3 data. Unstimulated samples were compared with post-reaction CFSE-low samples to define alloreactive CD4+ and CD8+ clones. By matching sequences to the repertoires of sorted unstimulated Treg and non-Treg cells, each alloreactive CD4+ clone was assigned a regulatory or non-regulatory origin. TCRdb mirrors the immuneACCESS table, restricted to in-frame sequences. Some clones are absent from its copies; in checked studies, under half trace to an unresolved V gene, and the reason for the others is unknown. That table is the source of V, J and clone size, and D and trimming were worked out from the DNA. In all, the sample holds some 62,000 clones, and around three quarters of those were seen once. 0.4% to 0.5% of the sample goes to the ten largest clones.

Recombination connected TRBV7-3 to TRBJ2-2; tentative D gene TRBD2, with 6 bases matching. The receptor comes from a human donor in good health. The sample consisted of memory CD4+ T cells sorted from blood. Reading the label with the study, this specimen's cell subset or site is: unstimulated CD4+ memory T cells. The DNA reads TGTGCCAGCAGCTCCGCCGGGACTGAAAACACCGGGGAGCTGTTTTTT. Protein translation: CASSSAGTENTGELFF. Outside the CDR3, residues come from the reference TRBV7-3 and TRBJ2-2 proteins, so the full variable domain is: GAGVSQTPSNKVTEKGKYVELRCDPISGHTALYWYRQSLGQGPEFLIYFQGTGAADDSGLPNDRFFAVRPEGSVSTLKIQRTERGDSAVYLCASSSAGTENTGELFFGEGSRLTVL.